Below are 12 T cell receptor beta chains sequenced from a single sample in a study of regulatory T cells in long-lasting Graves disease. Arm-PCR of CDR3 regions and iRepertoire HTBI primers were used to build TCR beta libraries. TCRdb reanalysed the multiplex PCR reads using MiXCR and keeps one entry per CDR3 protein. The sample includes 530,000 or so distinct CDR3 sequences, 15% to 20% of them seen just once. The time point was: newly diagnosed GD, antithyroid drugs for less than 3 months. Preparation of the TCR library used RNA extracted from PBMCs. Another study also made use of these data, one on T cells in Graves' hyperthyroidism and ophthalmopathy.

The starting material was peripheral blood mononuclear cells (PBMCs), obtained at new diagnosis, from a patient treated with antithyroid drugs. All receptors come from a man between 18 and 29 years old with Graves disease.

J is TRBJ2-1 and V is TRBV20-1; 9 nucleotides agree with TRBD2. Trimming took 6 bases from V and 5 from J; bases not matched to a gene: 8. This CDR3 is built from 14 residues. Germline loops: CDR1 DFQATT, CDR2 SNEGSKA (reference sequence). The CDR3 sequence: CSALELAGDNEQFF. CDR3 in DNA: TGCAGTGCACTTGAACTAGCGGGTGACAATGAGCAGTTCTTC.

This clonotype was counted ten times or more. The chain combines TRBV27 with TRBJ2-7; either TRBD1 or TRBD2 may fit D (6 bases each). The CDR3 runs to 14 residues. CDR1 is MNHEY and CDR2 is SMNVEV in the germline V gene (reference sequence). Trimming removed 6 bases at V and 5 bases at J, with 17 bases between. CDR3 amino acids: CASRIRGVNNEQYF. The CDR3 coding sequence is TGTGCCAGCAGGATAAGGGGGGTTAACAACGAGCAGTACTTC.

The rearrangement uses TRBV10-2 and TRBJ2-3; TRBD2 aligns across 13 bases. The CDR3 spans 16 residues. With 10 bases clipped from V and 6 bases from J, the junction kept 13 bases outside the gene matches. The germline V gene has CDR1 WSHSY and CDR2 SAAADI. The CDR3 nucleotides are TGCGCCACCAGGGGACTAGCGGGATTTGTAGGTGATACGCAGTATTTT. It translates to CATRGLAGFVGDTQYF.

J is TRBJ2-7 and V is TRBV9; TRBD2 is a possible D gene (6 bases). This CDR3 spans 15 amino acids. The germline V gene has CDR1 SGDLS and CDR2 YYNGEE. V was trimmed by 3 bases and J by 3 bases, leaving 16 bases between them. Here the CDR3 DNA reads TGTGCCAGCAGCGGATCTAGCGCATCTGGCTACGAGCAGTACTTC. Encoded protein: CASSGSSASGYEQYF.

This clonotype was counted between two and nine times. The CDR3 spells CASSLPSRDQPYF. CDR3 nucleotide sequence: TGTGCCAGCAGCTTACCTTCCCGGGACCAGCCGTACTTC. The genes are TRBV7-2 and TRBJ2-7, with D perhaps given as TRBD1 or TRBD2 (5 bases each). CDR1 SGHTA and CDR2 FQGNSA come from the germline V gene. CDR3 size: 13 residues. Deletions cut 2 bases from V and 12 bases from J, with 17 bases between.

This clonotype was seen only a few times. J is TRBJ2-3 and V is TRBV11-2; tentatively, D is TRBD1 or TRBD2 (5 bases each). V lost 2 bases and J 1 base, leaving 13 bases between the germline ends. From germline, CDR1 is SGHAT and CDR2 FQNNGV. The CDR3 runs 16 residues. The CDR3 nucleotides read TGTGCCAGCAGCTTAAGCTTCCAGGGAGGCACAGATACGCAGTATTTT. Its protein is CASSLSFQGGTDTQYF.

In DNA form, the CDR3 reads TGTGCCAGCAGCTTCCAACAGGGAAACATTCAGTACTTC. Translating gives CASSFQQGNIQYF. The chain uses TRBV11-2 and TRBJ2-4; D may be TRBD1 (6 bases). The CDR3 loop spans 13 amino acids. The V end lost 3 bases, the J end lost 6 bases, and 9 bases lay between the germline ends. Germline V CDR1 and CDR2: SGHAT, FQNNGV.

The V gene is TRBV6-1, the J gene TRBJ1-1; 8 bases are shared with TRBD1. CDR1 and CDR2 from the germline V gene are MNHNS and SASEGT. The CDR3 has 15 residues. V lost 3 bases to trimming and J lost 4 bases; unmatched junction nucleotides: 7. This chain's CDR3 is CASSDASRGPTEAFF. The CDR3 bases are TGTGCCAGCAGTGATGCTTCCAGGGGGCCCACTGAAGCTTTCTTT.

This clonotype has ten or more counts. The CDR3 DNA reads as TGTGCCAGCAGCCAAGGGGTTGGGATAATGGAGCAGTACTTC. This gives the protein CASSQGVGIMEQYF. This sequence joins TRBV3-1 and TRBJ2-7; D unresolved. The CDR3 runs 14 residues. V lost 1 base to trimming and J lost 7 bases, with 14 bases between them. Germline lookup yields CDR1 LGHDT and CDR2 YNNKEL (reference sequence).

At least ten counts were recorded for this clonotype. The J gene is TRBJ1-4, the V gene TRBV3-1, with D tentatively TRBD1 (5 bases). Germline V gene sequence: CDR1 LGHDT, CDR2 YNNKEL (reference sequence). This CDR3 region has 14 residues. V lost 8 bases, J lost 8 bases, and 18 bases lay in between. The CDR3 sequence is CASGEEDIGEKLFF. DNA for the CDR3: TGTGCCAGCGGGGAAGAGGACATCGGGGAAAAACTGTTTTTT.

At least ten counts were recorded for this clonotype. This chain uses TRBV12-3 or TRBV12-4 with TRBJ2-2; D possibly corresponds to TRBD1 (5 bases). V lost 7 bases and J lost 5, with 11 bases in between. The CDR3 contains 13 residues. CDR3 loop: CASNNQGTGELFF. CDR3 bases: TGTGCCAGCAATAATCAGGGTACCGGGGAGCTGTTTTTT.

This clonotype was seen more than once but under ten times. The chain links TRBV29-1 to TRBJ1-2, with D perhaps matching TRBD1 (5 bases). Germline loops: CDR1 SQVTM, CDR2 ANQGSEA. The CDR3 is made up of 14 amino acids. The V end lost 0 bases, the J end lost 5 bases, and 13 bases lay between the germline ends. The CDR3 here is CSVEEDILGYGYTF. CDR3 nucleotides: TGCAGCGTTGAAGAGGACATTCTGGGGTATGGCTACACCTTC.